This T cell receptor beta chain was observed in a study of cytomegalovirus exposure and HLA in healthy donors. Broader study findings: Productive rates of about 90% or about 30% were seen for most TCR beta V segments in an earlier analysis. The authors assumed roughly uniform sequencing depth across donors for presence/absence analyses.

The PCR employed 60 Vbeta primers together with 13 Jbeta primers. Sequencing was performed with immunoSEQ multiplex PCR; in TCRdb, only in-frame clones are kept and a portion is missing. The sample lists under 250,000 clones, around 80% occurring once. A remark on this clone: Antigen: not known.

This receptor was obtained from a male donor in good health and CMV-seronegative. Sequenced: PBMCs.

The chain's CDR3 is CASSESRHTGSDEQYF. CDR3 sequence (DNA): TGCGCCAGCAGTGAGTCCAGACACACAGGGAGCGACGAGCAGTACTTC. The rearrangement joins TRBV10-1 to TRBJ2-7; TRBD1 might be the D (6 bases). The CDR3 is 16 amino acids. V was clipped by 0 bases and J by 5 bases, with 17 bases between them. Germline CDR1 and CDR2: WNHNN and SYGVQD (reference sequence).